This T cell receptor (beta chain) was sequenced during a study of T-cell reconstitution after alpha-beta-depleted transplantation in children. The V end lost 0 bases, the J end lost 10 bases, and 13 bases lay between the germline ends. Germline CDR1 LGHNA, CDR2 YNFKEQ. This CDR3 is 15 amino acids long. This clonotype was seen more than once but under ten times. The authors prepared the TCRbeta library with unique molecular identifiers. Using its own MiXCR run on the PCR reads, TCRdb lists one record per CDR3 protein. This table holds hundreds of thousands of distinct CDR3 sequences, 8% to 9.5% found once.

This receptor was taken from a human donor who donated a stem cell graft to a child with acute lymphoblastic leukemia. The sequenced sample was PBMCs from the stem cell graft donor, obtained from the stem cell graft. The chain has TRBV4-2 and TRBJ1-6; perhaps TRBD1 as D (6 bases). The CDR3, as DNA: TGTGCCAGCAGCCAAGATGGCAGGGGAACCTCACCCCTCCACTTT. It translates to CASSQDGRGTSPLHF.